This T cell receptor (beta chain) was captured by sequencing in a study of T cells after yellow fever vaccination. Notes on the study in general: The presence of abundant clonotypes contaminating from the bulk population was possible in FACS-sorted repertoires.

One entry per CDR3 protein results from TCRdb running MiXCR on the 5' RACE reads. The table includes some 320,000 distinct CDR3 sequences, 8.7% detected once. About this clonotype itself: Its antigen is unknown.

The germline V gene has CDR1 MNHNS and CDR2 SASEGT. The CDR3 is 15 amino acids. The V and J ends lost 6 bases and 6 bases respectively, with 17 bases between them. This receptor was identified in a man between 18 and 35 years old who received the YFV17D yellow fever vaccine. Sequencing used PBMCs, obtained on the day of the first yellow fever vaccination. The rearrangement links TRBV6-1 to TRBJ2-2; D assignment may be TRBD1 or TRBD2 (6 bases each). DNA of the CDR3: TGTGCCAGCAGATCGGGGGCCGCCCCAGCCGGGGAGCTGTTTTTT. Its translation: CASRSGAAPAGELFF.